Sequencing of this T cell receptor (beta chain) was carried out in a study of low-dose radiotherapy and immunotherapy resistance in tumors. Overall study: Cohort 1 was given 0.5 Gy per fraction every 2 weeks, for 6.5 Gy total. The patients were given nivolumab 240 mg every two weeks and ipilimumab 1 mg/kg every six weeks, through an intravenous route. A dose of 300 mg of oral aspirin was taken by patients daily for four cycles from cycle 1 day 1.

The V end was cut by 2 bases, the J end by 3 bases, with 8 bases between. The V gene's germline CDR1 is SGHRS and CDR2 YFSETQ. The CDR3 spans 13 residues. The authors ran 15 to 20 PCR cycles to amplify TCRs with a constant-region primer and V-primer adapter. TCRdb independently ran MiXCR on the reads; one entry per CDR3 protein. Counted here are approximately 52,000 distinct CDR3 sequences, around 33% occurring once; the ten biggest clones make up 8% to 9%. Time point denoted: after trial treatment. As to treatment: LDRT plus nivolumab, ipilimumab, low-dose cyclophosphamide and aspirin (RACIN trial). The chain has TRBV5-1 and TRBJ1-1, with a possible D match to TRBD1 (6 bases). This clonotype originated in a male donor with rectosigmoid adenocarcinoma. The sample in question was PBMCs, obtained after low-dose radiotherapy plus immunotherapy. CDR3 nucleotides: TGCGCCAGCAGCTTCACAGGGTACACTGAAGCTTTCTTT. Encoded protein: CASSFTGYTEAFF.